This TCR beta chain was identified in a study of shared clonotypes between healthy human individuals. Study-level background: Each donor contributed plates that comprised three CD4 naive, three CD4 memory, two CD8 naive and one CD8 memory.

The study ran the assay at deep level. Profiling relied on immunoSEQ multiplex PCR, and the TCRdb table lists in-frame clones only, not all of them. The sample contains about 1.1 million clones, around 82% of which appear only once. The germline CDR1 and CDR2 sequences are SGHRS and YFSETQ. Trimming at V came to 6 bases and at J to 3 bases, leaving 8 bases not matched to a gene. The CDR3 has 15 residues. A CD45RA-negative memory subset and a CD45RA+ naive subset were separated from the CD4+ cells. Sequenced: memory CD4+ T cells from PBMCs. Subset in this sample: CD45RA-negative fraction. The TCR was taken from a man younger than 35 in good health. Some clones in this sample may be carry-over from other donors' samples. The chain carries TRBV5-1 and TRBJ2-1, with 8 positions matching TRBD2. The CDR3 DNA is TGCGCCAGCACCAGTAGCGGGAATAACTACAATGAGCAGTTCTTC. Its protein is CASTSSGNNYNEQFF. Full variable domain (missing parts from reference TRBV5-1 and TRBJ2-1): KAGVTQTPRYLIKTRGQQVTLSCSPISGHRSVSWYQQTPGQGLQFLFEYFSETQRNKGNFPGRFSGRQFSNSRSEMNVSTLELGDSALYLCASTSSGNNYNEQFFGPGTRLTVL.